This is a list of T cell receptor beta chains from one sample in a study of OX40 agonist ivuxolimab in advanced cancers. Method: immunoSEQ multiplex PCR; TCRdb's copy keeps in-frame clones and lacks some. The profile shows roughly 120,000 clones, about 90% of them singletons. The material sequenced was CD4+ or CD8+ T cells sorted from blood, taken in a trial of the OX40 agonist ivuxolimab. The receptors originated from an adult with an advanced solid tumor such as melanoma, head and neck, liver or kidney cancer. The CDR3 runs from the conserved cysteine through the conserved F or W. Fields, in order: clone size, D gene, J gene, V gene, CDR3 DNA, CDR3 protein. The D gene is left open where the match is weak. The size field is filled for only some rows; it gives once, few, many or a size class.

clone size: NA; D gene: NA; J gene: TRBJ2-1; V gene: TRBV2; CDR3 DNA: TGTGCCAGCCAGCGGAGCGAGTACAATGAGCAGTTCTTC; CDR3 protein: CASQRSEYNEQFF
clone size: NA; D gene: NA; J gene: TRBJ2-1; V gene: TRBV28; CDR3 DNA: TGTGCCAGCAGTTTACGCCGGGGAACCTACAATGAGCAGTTCTTC; CDR3 protein: CASSLRRGTYNEQFF
clone size: NA; D gene: NA; J gene: TRBJ2-7; V gene: TRBV19; CDR3 DNA: TGTGCCAGTAGTGCCCAACTGGGGTCCTACGAGCAGTACTTC; CDR3 protein: CASSAQLGSYEQYF
clone size: NA; D gene: NA; J gene: TRBJ2-1; V gene: TRBV7-2; CDR3 DNA: TGTGCCAGCAGCTCAGCTCTTTCCTACAATGAGCAGTTCTTC; CDR3 protein: CASSSALSYNEQFF
clone size: NA; D gene: TRBD1; J gene: TRBJ1-2; V gene: TRBV6-1; CDR3 DNA: TGTGCCAGCAGTGGAGGACAGGGGTCTAACTATGGCTACACCTTC; CDR3 protein: CASSGGQGSNYGYTF
clone size: few; D gene: NA; J gene: TRBJ2-7; V gene: TRBV6-5; CDR3 DNA: TGTGCCAGCAGTTACTCGTCGGCAACGAGGGAGCAGTACTTC; CDR3 protein: CASSYSSATREQYF
clone size: NA; D gene: NA; J gene: TRBJ2-2; V gene: TRBV6-1; CDR3 DNA: TGTGCCAGCAGTGTAATAGACAGCACCGGGGAGCTGTTTTTT; CDR3 protein: CASSVIDSTGELFF
clone size: NA; D gene: NA; J gene: TRBJ2-3; V gene: TRBV7-9; CDR3 DNA: TGTGCCAGCAGCCATGACAGTCTCACAGATACGCAGTATTTT; CDR3 protein: CASSHDSLTDTQYF
clone size: NA; D gene: NA; J gene: TRBJ2-1; V gene: TRBV7-2; CDR3 DNA: TGTGCCAGCAGCTCCGGCCAGGGACTGGGAACGCGCAATGAGCAGTTCTTC; CDR3 protein: CASSSGQGLGTRNEQFF
clone size: NA; D gene: NA; J gene: TRBJ2-5; V gene: TRBV12-5; CDR3 DNA: TGTGCTAGTGGTTTGCAGGGGTCCCAGTACTTC; CDR3 protein: CASGLQGSQYF
clone size: once; D gene: TRBD1; J gene: TRBJ1-2; V gene: TRBV27; CDR3 DNA: TGTGCCAGCAGCCCCGCGGGGACGGTTAGACAGGGGTTATTCTATGGCTACACCTTC; CDR3 protein: CASSPAGTVRQGLFYGYTF
clone size: NA; D gene: TRBD1; J gene: TRBJ1-1; V gene: TRBV28; CDR3 DNA: TGTGCCAGCAGTTCGGGACAGGGGGAGGGTGAAGCTTTCTTT; CDR3 protein: CASSSGQGEGEAFF
clone size: once; D gene: NA; J gene: TRBJ2-1; V gene: TRBV25-1; CDR3 DNA: TGTGCCAGCAGTGGTCCGGGTCCCCAGTTCTTC; CDR3 protein: CASSGPGPQFF
clone size: NA; D gene: NA; J gene: TRBJ1-2; V gene: TRBV5-1; CDR3 DNA: TGCGCCAGCAGCTTGGGACAGCAGAGACATGGCTACACCTTC; CDR3 protein: CASSLGQQRHGYTF
clone size: NA; D gene: NA; J gene: TRBJ2-1; V gene: TRBV4-2; CDR3 DNA: TGTGCCAGCAGCCAAGGGGACCTCCTCACGCAGTTCTTC; CDR3 protein: CASSQGDLLTQFF
clone size: NA; D gene: TRBD2; J gene: TRBJ2-5; V gene: TRBV10-3; CDR3 DNA: TGTGCCATCGGACGAGGACTAGCGGGAGGTGAGACCCAGTACTTC; CDR3 protein: CAIGRGLAGGETQYF
clone size: NA; D gene: TRBD1; J gene: TRBJ2-7; V gene: TRBV5-6; CDR3 DNA: TGTGCCAGCAGCTTAAGACAGGGAGCCTCTAGCGAGCAGTACTTC; CDR3 protein: CASSLRQGASSEQYF
clone size: NA; D gene: NA; J gene: TRBJ2-1; V gene: TRBV9; CDR3 DNA: TGTGCCAGCAGCCTCCCGGGGGCGGTCGCGGGTCCCAACAATGAGCAGTTCTTC; CDR3 protein: CASSLPGAVAGPNNEQFF
clone size: NA; D gene: NA; J gene: TRBJ1-2; V gene: TRBV7-3; CDR3 DNA: TGTGCCAGCAGCTTAGGGGGCGCGGACTATGGCTACACCTTC; CDR3 protein: CASSLGGADYGYTF
clone size: once; D gene: NA; J gene: TRBJ2-7; V gene: TRBV18; CDR3 DNA: TGTGCCAGCTCACCCTACAGCCCGCATGCCTACGAGCAGTACTTC; CDR3 protein: CASSPYSPHAYEQYF
clone size: NA; D gene: NA; J gene: TRBJ1-2; V gene: TRBV7-8; CDR3 DNA: TGTGCCAGCAGCTCGACCTGGGAATATGGCTACACCTTC; CDR3 protein: CASSSTWEYGYTF
clone size: NA; D gene: NA; J gene: TRBJ1-1; V gene: TRBV5-1; CDR3 DNA: TGCGCCAGCAGCCCCGGGTTGCTGAACACTGAAGCTTTCTTT; CDR3 protein: CASSPGLLNTEAFF
clone size: NA; D gene: NA; J gene: TRBJ1-2; V gene: TRBV12-5; CDR3 DNA: TGTGCTAGTGGTTTCGACAGAACACCCTATGGCTACACCTTC; CDR3 protein: CASGFDRTPYGYTF
clone size: NA; D gene: TRBD1; J gene: TRBJ1-1; V gene: TRBV28; CDR3 DNA: TGTGCCAGCAGACCTTGGACAGGGAGGAACACTGAAGCTTTCTTT; CDR3 protein: CASRPWTGRNTEAFF
clone size: NA; D gene: NA; J gene: TRBJ1-1; V gene: TRBV19; CDR3 DNA: TGTGCCAGTAGCCGACCGCTACTAAACACTGAAGCTTTCTTT; CDR3 protein: CASSRPLLNTEAFF